This T cell receptor beta chain was captured in a study of blood T cell repertoires in COVID-19. On the study more broadly: The samples span acute and convalescent COVID-19 from the United States, Italy and Spain.

Methods used by the authors: Amplification from reference gene primers served as the basis for estimated nucleated cell counts. The method was immunoSEQ multiplex PCR; TCRdb's version includes in-frame clones alone and lacks a portion of them. V, J and clone size are those of that table, while D and trimming were read from the DNA. The table records tens of thousands of clones, approximately 84% of them present only once. Germline V gene sequence: CDR1 MDHEN, CDR2 SYDVKM. The CDR3 spans 11 residues. V lost 2 bases to trimming and J lost 7 bases, with 3 bases between them. The sample taken for sequencing was peripheral blood. This receptor was identified in a human donor in a cohort sampled during active COVID-19. The chain links TRBV28 to TRBJ2-1; D gene uncertain. The DNA for the CDR3 is TGTGCCAGCAGTTTAGAGAATGAGCAGTTCTTC. It translates to CASSLENEQFF. Complete variable domain (other parts from reference TRBV28 and TRBJ2-1): DVKVTQSSRYLVKRTGEKVFLECVQDMDHENMFWYRQDPGLGLRLIYFSYDVKMKEKGDIPEGYSVSREKKERFSLILESASTNQTSMYLCASSLENEQFFGPGTRLTVL.